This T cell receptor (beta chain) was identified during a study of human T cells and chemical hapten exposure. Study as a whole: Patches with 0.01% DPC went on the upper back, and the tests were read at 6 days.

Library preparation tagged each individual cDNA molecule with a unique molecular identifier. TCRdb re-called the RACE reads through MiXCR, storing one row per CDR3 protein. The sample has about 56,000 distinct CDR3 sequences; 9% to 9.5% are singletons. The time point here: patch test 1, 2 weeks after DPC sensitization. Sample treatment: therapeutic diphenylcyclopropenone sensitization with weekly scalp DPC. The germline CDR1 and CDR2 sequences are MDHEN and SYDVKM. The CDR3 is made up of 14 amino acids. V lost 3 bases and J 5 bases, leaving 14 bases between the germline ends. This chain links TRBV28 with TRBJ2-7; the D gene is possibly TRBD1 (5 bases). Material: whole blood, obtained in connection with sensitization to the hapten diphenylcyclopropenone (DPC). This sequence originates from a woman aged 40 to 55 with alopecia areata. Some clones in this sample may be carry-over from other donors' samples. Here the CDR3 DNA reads TGTGCCAGCAGTTTCTCCAGGGCTTCTAACGAGCAGTACTTC. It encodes CASSFSRASNEQYF.